This entry lists 32 T cell receptor beta chains sequenced from one sample in a study of T cell responses to AZD1222 COVID-19 vaccine. Method: immunoSEQ multiplex PCR; TCRdb's copy keeps in-frame clones and lacks some. The repertoire consists of 100,000 to 150,000 clones, with approximately 90% occurring once and the leading ten covering 0.8% to 1.1%. The material was peripheral blood, obtained on day 0 of AZD1222 vaccination. The receptors here all came from an adult in good health.

The V and J genes are TRBV3-1 (or the pseudogene TRBV3-2) and TRBJ1-1; D is possibly TRBD1 (5 bases). V shed 6 bases and J shed 3 bases, with 11 bases lying between them. CDR3 length: 13 residues. Germline V gene lookup returns CDR1 LGHDT and CDR2 YNNKEL (reference sequence). This CDR3 is CASRGGDHTEAFF. In nucleotides, the CDR3 is TGTGCCAGCAGGGGCGGGGACCACACTGAAGCTTTCTTT.

The J gene is TRBJ2-1, the V gene TRBV19; 9 positions match TRBD2. CDR3 size: 13 residues. With 5 bases clipped from V and 14 bases from J, the junction kept 10 bases outside the gene matches. Germline V gene lookup returns CDR1 LNHDA and CDR2 SQIVND (reference sequence). The CDR3 region is CASSSGLALGKFF. The DNA for the CDR3 is TGTGCCAGTAGTTCGGGACTAGCCCTTGGGAAGTTCTTC.

This sequence joins TRBV15 and TRBJ1-1; D possibly corresponds to TRBD1 (6 bases). Trimming stripped 1 base from V and 5 bases from J, with 20 bases between. This CDR3 contains 17 residues. Germline CDR1 is LNHNV and CDR2 is YYDKDF (reference sequence). The CDR3 sequence is CATSRGVDSLRTTEAFF. The CDR3 DNA reads TGTGCCACCAGCAGAGGCGTGGACAGCCTGAGGACGACTGAAGCTTTCTTT.

This rearrangement joins TRBV3-1 (or the pseudogene TRBV3-2) to TRBJ2-7, with D possibly matching TRBD1 (6 bases). The length of the CDR3 is 16 residues. Germline V gene lookup returns CDR1 LGHDT and CDR2 YNNKEL (reference sequence). V lost 4 bases to trimming and J lost 0 bases, with 16 bases between them. The DNA of the CDR3 is TGTGCCAGCAGCCCCTGGCAGGGGCTCAGCTCCTACGAGCAGTACTTC. This translates into CASSPWQGLSSYEQYF.

Only one count was recorded for this clone. This sequence joins TRBV27 and TRBJ2-5, with 8 positions matching TRBD2. J was trimmed by 5 bases and V by 5 bases; bases with no gene match: 1. Germline V gene sequence: CDR1 MNHEY, CDR2 SMNVEV (reference sequence). The CDR3 covers 12 residues. CDR3 coding DNA: TGTGCCAGCAGTCCTAGCGGGGAGACCCAGTACTTC. The encoded protein is CASSPSGETQYF.

The chain recombines TRBV12-3 or TRBV12-4 with TRBJ1-5; D gene uncertain. The CDR3 runs to 12 residues. Trimming left V 6 bases short and J 3 bases short, with 6 bases between. Here the CDR3 DNA reads TGTGCCAGCAGAGAGTTCAATCAGCCCCAGCATTTT. This codes for CASREFNQPQHF.

The sample holds one count of this clone. The chain employs TRBV11-2 and TRBJ1-1; 9 bases are a match to TRBD1. CDR3 size: 18 residues. Germline assignment: CDR1 SGHAT and CDR2 FQNNGV. The J segment lost 5 bases and the V segment lost 4 bases, leaving 17 bases of the junction unmatched. DNA for the CDR3: TGTGCCAGCAGCTCTGATCTTATGGGGACAGGGAGAATAACTGAAGCTTTCTTT. Translating gives CASSSDLMGTGRITEAFF.

The chain uses TRBV27 and TRBJ2-7; D call uncertain. Germline V gives CDR1 MNHEY, CDR2 SMNVEV (reference sequence). Trimming took 3 bases from V and 4 from J, leaving 19 bases between them. This CDR3 comprises 16 residues. The CDR3 nucleotides read TGTGCCAGCAGTTTCCTCGATGGAAGGTCTGGTTACGAGCAGTACTTC. This codes for CASSFLDGRSGYEQYF.

CDR3 region: CASSEAGGPYEQYF. In DNA, the CDR3 is TGTGCCAGCAGTGAAGCGGGGGGACCCTACGAGCAGTACTTC. The chain employs TRBV2 and TRBJ2-7, with D perhaps matching TRBD2 (6 bases). The CDR3 spans 14 residues. V was shortened by 0 bases and J by 2 bases, with 8 bases between the two germline ends. Germline values: CDR1 SNHLY, CDR2 FYNNEI. The full variable domain, with the rest looked up from reference TRBV2 and TRBJ2-7, is EPEVTQTPSHQVTQMGQEVILRCVPISNHLYFYWYRQILGQKVEFLVSFYNNEISEKSEIFDDQFSVERPDGSNFTLKIRSTKLEDSAMYFCASSEAGGPYEQYFGPGTRLTVT.

The V gene is TRBV5-1, the J gene TRBJ2-3, with 7 bases aligning to TRBD2. The ends lost 3 bases at V and 2 bases at J; junction bases unmatched: 9. Germline V gene lookup returns CDR1 SGHRS and CDR2 YFSETQ. The CDR3 is 16 amino acids. CDR3 coding DNA: TGCGCCAGCAGCTCAACGGGGGGACTTTACACAGATACGCAGTATTTT. Protein product: CASSSTGGLYTDTQYF. Full variable domain (remainder filled in from reference TRBV5-1 and TRBJ2-3): KAGVTQTPRYLIKTRGQQVTLSCSPISGHRSVSWYQQTPGQGLQFLFEYFSETQRNKGNFPGRFSGRQFSNSRSEMNVSTLELGDSALYLCASSSTGGLYTDTQYFGPGTRLTVL.

This clone was seen just once. The CDR3 DNA is TGCAGCATCAGGGACGGACCCAACTCACCCCTCCACTTT. It codes for CSIRDGPNSPLHF. The V call is TRBV29-1, the J call TRBJ1-6; a weak D match, TRBD1 (5 bases). This CDR3 contains 13 residues. The germline gives CDR1 SQVTM, CDR2 ANQGSEA. Trimming stripped 8 bases from V and 10 bases from J, with 18 bases between.

V is TRBV18 and J is TRBJ2-7; TRBD1 or TRBD2 may be the D gene (5 bases each). This CDR3 is built from 14 residues. The V end lost 2 bases, the J end lost 6 bases, and 14 bases lay between the germline ends. The germline CDR1 and CDR2 sequences are KGHSH and LQKENI. CDR3 residues: CASSPGTAVVEQYF. For the CDR3, the DNA is TGTGCCAGCTCACCAGGGACCGCCGTTGTCGAGCAGTACTTC.

CDR3 sequence: CASSQEAEGHSPLHF. The CDR3, as DNA: TGTGCCAGCAGCCAAGAGGCGGAGGGCCATTCACCCCTCCACTTT. The V call is TRBV14, the J call TRBJ1-6; D is unresolved. V was pared by 0 bases and J by 8 bases, with 11 bases between. The CDR3 is 15 residues long. Germline V gene sequence: CDR1 SGHDN, CDR2 FVKESK.

This sequence joins TRBV11-1 and TRBJ1-1; 9 nucleotides line up with TRBD1. CDR3 length: 15 amino acids. J was trimmed by 3 bases and V by 5 bases; bases with no gene match: 7. Per germline, CDR1 SGHAT and CDR2 FQDESV (reference sequence). CDR3 protein: CASSQYRGLDTEAFF. CDR3 nucleotide sequence: TGTGCCAGCAGCCAATACAGGGGGCTCGACACTGAAGCTTTCTTT.

Remarks on this clone: The same CDR3 can be traced to other DNA sequences in this sample. The J gene is TRBJ1-1, the V gene TRBV7-3, with D maybe TRBD1 (5 bases). This CDR3 comprises 14 residues. Germline V gene sequence: CDR1 SGHTA, CDR2 FQGTGA. Deletions cut 4 bases from V and 1 base from J, with 10 bases between. The CDR3: CASSSQGANTEAFF. The CDR3 DNA is TGTGCCAGCAGCTCCCAAGGGGCGAACACTGAAGCTTTCTTT.

The chain combines TRBV28 with TRBJ2-3; D uncertain. This CDR3 has 15 residues. V dropped 4 bases and J dropped 3 bases, with 14 bases sitting between them. Germline-derived CDR1 and CDR2 are MDHEN and SYDVKM. The CDR3 reads CASSSPTGPTDTQYF. Written as DNA, the CDR3 is TGTGCCAGCAGTTCCCCCACCGGTCCAACAGATACGCAGTATTTT.

The chain carries TRBV15 and TRBJ1-2; D unclear. This CDR3 has 11 amino acids. V gave up 8 bases and J gave up 2 bases, with 6 bases separating them. Germline loops: CDR1 LNHNV, CDR2 YYDKDF (reference sequence). Written as DNA, the CDR3 is TGTGCCACCGGAAAGAACTATGGCTACACCTTC. This sequence encodes CATGKNYGYTF.

This chain uses TRBV5-1 with TRBJ1-1, with a weak D call TRBD1 (5 bases). This CDR3 spans 14 amino acids. V shed 3 bases and J shed 5 bases, with 14 bases lying between them. Germline lookup yields CDR1 SGHRS and CDR2 YFSETQ. CDR3 sequence: CASSYVGGATEAFF. CDR3 DNA sequence: TGCGCCAGCAGCTACGTGGGGGGAGCAACTGAAGCTTTCTTT.

This chain connects TRBV30 to TRBJ2-3, with 13 bases fitting TRBD2. This CDR3 contains 15 residues. Germline CDR1 GTSNPN, CDR2 SVGIG (reference sequence). V lost 2 bases, J lost 3 bases, and 2 bases stayed unmatched. The CDR3 spells CAWSRTSGRTDTQYF. In nucleotides, the CDR3 is TGTGCCTGGAGTCGGACTAGCGGGAGAACAGATACGCAGTATTTT.

The chain employs TRBV28 and TRBJ1-4; 8 nucleotides agree with TRBD1. The germline V gene has CDR1 MDHEN and CDR2 SYDVKM. V was pared by 2 bases and J by 6 bases, with 2 bases of the junction left unmatched. The CDR3 has 14 amino acids. CDR3 in amino acids: CASSLRQGYEKLFF. The CDR3 DNA reads as TGTGCCAGCAGTTTACGACAGGGGTATGAAAAACTGTTTTTT. Full variable domain (rest looked up from reference TRBV28 and TRBJ1-4): DVKVTQSSRYLVKRTGEKVFLECVQDMDHENMFWYRQDPGLGLRLIYFSYDVKMKEKGDIPEGYSVSREKKERFSLILESASTNQTSMYLCASSLRQGYEKLFFGSGTQLSVL.

In the case of this clone: An end of the junction differs from the germline gene, which may be a read error. This chain joins TRBV7-3 and TRBJ1-5; 8 positions match TRBD1. Germline assignment: CDR1 SGHTA and CDR2 FQGTGA. The CDR3 has 13 amino acids. The CDR3 coding sequence is TGTGCCAGCAGCCCAGGACAGGGTCAGGCCCAGCATTTT. It encodes CASSPGQGQAQHF. Full variable domain (outside the CDR3, taken from reference TRBV7-3 and TRBJ1-5): GAGVSQTPSNKVTEKGKYVELRCDPISGHTALYWYRQSLGQGPEFLIYFQGTGAADDSGLPNDRFFAVRPEGSVSTLKIQRTERGDSAVYLCASSPGQGQAQHFGDGTRLSIL.

The J gene is TRBJ1-6, the V gene TRBV10-3, with 9 bases that match TRBD1. V lost 11 bases, J lost 7 bases, and 6 bases stayed unmatched. The CDR3 runs 13 residues. Per germline, CDR1 ENHRY and CDR2 SYGVKD. As DNA, the CDR3 is TGTGCCTCTTCCGGGACAGGGAATTCACCCCTCCACTTT. It is translated as CASSGTGNSPLHF.

J is TRBJ2-7 and V is TRBV7-9, with 8 bases matching TRBD1. After removal of 4 bases from V and 9 bases from J, the junction contained 8 bases not matched to a gene. The CDR3 contains 13 residues. Germline assignment: CDR1 SEHNR and CDR2 FQNEAQ (reference sequence). CDR3 sequence: CASSSRGRLGQYF. The DNA for the CDR3 is TGTGCCAGCAGCTCCAGGGGGCGACTAGGGCAGTACTTC.

This clone came up once. The rearrangement uses TRBV13 and TRBJ2-1; no clear D. V was clipped by 6 bases and J by 3 bases, with 6 bases between them. The CDR3 contains 12 residues. Germline loops: CDR1 PRHDT, CDR2 FYEKMQ (reference sequence). CDR3 bases: TGTGCCAGCAGTCGATTCTACAATGAGCAGTTCTTC. This translates into CASSRFYNEQFF.

The genes are TRBV2 and TRBJ1-2, with D uncertain. Trimming stripped 4 bases from V and 7 bases from J, with 13 bases between. CDR1 is SNHLY and CDR2 is FYNNEI in the germline V gene. The CDR3 runs 13 residues. CDR3 nucleotide sequence: TGTGCCAGCAGTGGGGAGGTCGTTTCTGGCTACACCTTC. It yields the protein CASSGEVVSGYTF.

CDR3 sequence reads: CASSLAAWTYEQYF. Written as DNA, the CDR3 is TGTGCCAGCAGCTTAGCGGCATGGACCTACGAGCAGTACTTC. The chain is built from TRBV7-8 and TRBJ2-7, with unresolved D. V shed 0 bases and J shed 2 bases, with 8 bases lying between them. The CDR3 runs to 14 residues. CDR1 and CDR2 (germline): SGHVS, FQNEAQ.

The chain employs TRBV7-9 and TRBJ1-2; no clear D. V was pared by 6 bases and J by 9 bases, with 8 bases between. Germline values: CDR1 SEHNR, CDR2 FQNEAQ (reference sequence). The CDR3 sequence is 10 residues long. This CDR3 is CASRSSRYTF. CDR3 bases: TGTGCCAGCAGGTCCAGTCGCTACACCTTC. The full variable domain, its missing parts supplied by reference TRBV7-9 and TRBJ1-2, is DTGVSQNPRHKITKRGQNVTFRCDPISEHNRLYWYRQTLGQGPEFLTYFQNEAQLEKSRLLSDRFSAERPKGSFSTLEIQRTEQGDSAMYLCASRSSRYTFGSGTRLTVV.

The chain uses TRBV6-5 and TRBJ1-3; D might be TRBD1 (6 bases). The CDR3 spans 14 residues. Per germline, CDR1 MNHEY and CDR2 SVGAGI. The ends were cut back, 9 bases at V and 0 bases at J, with 12 bases in the middle. The CDR3 region is CASSQGRSGNTIYF. In DNA form, the CDR3 reads TGTGCCAGTTCCCAGGGGCGCTCTGGAAACACCATATATTTT.

The chain carries TRBV18 and TRBJ1-6; weak D call: TRBD1 (5 bases). The CDR3 sequence is 14 residues long. Germline CDR1 and CDR2: KGHSH and LQKENI. V was cut by 6 bases and J by 7 bases, with 13 bases left in between. The CDR3 DNA reads TGTGCCAGCTCGCAGGGCGCTGGCAATTCACCCCTCCACTTT. As protein: CASSQGAGNSPLHF.

The chain links TRBV19 to TRBJ1-1; possibly TRBD1 for D (5 bases). The length of the CDR3 is 15 residues. The germline gives CDR1 LNHDA, CDR2 SQIVND (reference sequence). Trimming removed 6 bases from V and 5 bases from J, with 19 bases in between. This chain's CDR3 is CASRWGSGDRTEAFF. CDR3 DNA: TGTGCCAGTAGATGGGGGTCCGGGGACCGGACTGAAGCTTTCTTT.

This chain connects TRBV5-5 to TRBJ2-5; 8 bases are shared with TRBD2. V lost 4 bases and J lost 0; bases outside the gene matches: 11. Germline V lookup: CDR1 SGHKS, CDR2 YYEKEE (reference sequence). The CDR3 length is 17 residues. This chain's CDR3 is CASSHRRVAGNQETQYF. The CDR3 nucleotides are TGTGCCAGCAGCCACAGGAGAGTAGCGGGGAACCAAGAGACCCAGTACTTC.

The chain recombines TRBV27 with TRBJ2-7; D gene ambiguous. V lost 5 bases, J lost 1 base, and 12 bases lay in between. The CDR3 runs to 14 residues. Germline CDR1 is MNHEY and CDR2 is SMNVEV (reference sequence). Here the CDR3 DNA reads TGTGCCAGCAGTAAAGCCCGAGCTTCCTACGAGCAGTACTTC. Its protein product is CASSKARASYEQYF.